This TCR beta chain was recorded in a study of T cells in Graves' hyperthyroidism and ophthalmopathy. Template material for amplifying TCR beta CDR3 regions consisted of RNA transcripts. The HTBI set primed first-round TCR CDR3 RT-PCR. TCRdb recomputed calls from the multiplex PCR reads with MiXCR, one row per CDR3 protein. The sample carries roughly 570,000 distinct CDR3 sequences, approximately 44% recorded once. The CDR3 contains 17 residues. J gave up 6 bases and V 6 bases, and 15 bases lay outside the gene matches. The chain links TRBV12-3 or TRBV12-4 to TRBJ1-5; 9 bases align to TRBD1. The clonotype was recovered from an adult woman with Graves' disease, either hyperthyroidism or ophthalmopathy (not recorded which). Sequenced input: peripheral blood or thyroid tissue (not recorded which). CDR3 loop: CASSQDGTGRFGQPQHF. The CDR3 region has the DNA TGTGCCAGCAGCCAGGACGGGACAGGGAGATTTGGTCAGCCCCAGCATTTT.